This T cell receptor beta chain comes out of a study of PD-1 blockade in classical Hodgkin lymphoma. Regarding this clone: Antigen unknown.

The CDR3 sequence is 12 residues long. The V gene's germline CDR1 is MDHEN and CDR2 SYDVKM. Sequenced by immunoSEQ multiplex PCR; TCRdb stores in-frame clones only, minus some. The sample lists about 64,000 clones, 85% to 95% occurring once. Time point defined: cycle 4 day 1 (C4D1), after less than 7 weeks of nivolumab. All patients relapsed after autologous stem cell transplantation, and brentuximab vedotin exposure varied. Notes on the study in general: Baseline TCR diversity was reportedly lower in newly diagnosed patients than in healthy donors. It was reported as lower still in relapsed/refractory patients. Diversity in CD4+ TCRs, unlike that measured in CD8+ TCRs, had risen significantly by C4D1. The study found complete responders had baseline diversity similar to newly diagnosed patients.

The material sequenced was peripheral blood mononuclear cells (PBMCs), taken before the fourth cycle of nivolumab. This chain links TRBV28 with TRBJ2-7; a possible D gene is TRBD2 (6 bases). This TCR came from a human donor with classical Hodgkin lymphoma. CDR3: CARRGGAVEQYF. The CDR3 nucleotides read TGTGCTAGAAGGGGAGGAGCGGTCGAGCAGTACTTC.